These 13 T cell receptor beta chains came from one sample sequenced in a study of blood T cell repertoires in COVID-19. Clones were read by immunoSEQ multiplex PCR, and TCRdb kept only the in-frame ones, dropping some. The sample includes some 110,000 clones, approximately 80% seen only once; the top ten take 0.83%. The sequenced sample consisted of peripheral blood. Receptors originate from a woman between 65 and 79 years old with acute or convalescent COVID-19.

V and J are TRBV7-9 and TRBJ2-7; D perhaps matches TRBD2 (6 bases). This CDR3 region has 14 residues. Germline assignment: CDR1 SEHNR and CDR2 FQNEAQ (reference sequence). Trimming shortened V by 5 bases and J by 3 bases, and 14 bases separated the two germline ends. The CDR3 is CASSPSTGVYEQYF. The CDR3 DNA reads TGTGCCAGCAGCCCCTCAACGGGGGTCTACGAGCAGTACTTC.

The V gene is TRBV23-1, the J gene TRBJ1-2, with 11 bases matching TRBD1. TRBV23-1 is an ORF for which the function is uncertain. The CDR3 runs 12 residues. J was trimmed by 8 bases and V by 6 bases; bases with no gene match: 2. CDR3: CASRDRGQGYTF. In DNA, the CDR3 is TGCGCCAGCAGGGACAGGGGGCAGGGCTACACCTTC.

As DNA, the CDR3 is TGTGCCAGCAGCTCCGCCGGGAGCAATCAGCCCCAGCATTTT. Its translation: CASSSAGSNQPQHF. V gene TRBV7-9 combines with J gene TRBJ1-5; D unclear. V shed 4 bases and J shed 1 base, with 8 bases lying between them. The CDR3 covers 14 residues. The germline V gene has CDR1 SEHNR and CDR2 FQNEAQ (reference sequence).

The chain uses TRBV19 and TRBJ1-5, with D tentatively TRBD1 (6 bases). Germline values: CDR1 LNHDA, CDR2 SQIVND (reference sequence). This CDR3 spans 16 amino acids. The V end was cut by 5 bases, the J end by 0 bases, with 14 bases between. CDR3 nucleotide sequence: TGTGCCAGTAGTCTGACGGACAGCGATAGCAATCAGCCCCAGCATTTT. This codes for CASSLTDSDSNQPQHF.

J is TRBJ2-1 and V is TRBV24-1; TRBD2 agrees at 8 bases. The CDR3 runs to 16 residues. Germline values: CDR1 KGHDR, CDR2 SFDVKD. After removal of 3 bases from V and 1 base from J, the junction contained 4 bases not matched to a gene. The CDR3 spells CATSDAGGRSYNEQFF. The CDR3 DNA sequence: TGTGCCACCAGTGATGCGGGAGGCCGTTCCTACAATGAGCAGTTCTTC.

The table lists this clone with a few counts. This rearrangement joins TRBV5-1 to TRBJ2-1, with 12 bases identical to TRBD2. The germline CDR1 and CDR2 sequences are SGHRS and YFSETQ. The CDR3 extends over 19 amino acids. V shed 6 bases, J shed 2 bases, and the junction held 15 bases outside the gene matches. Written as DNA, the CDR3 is TGCGCCAGCACCTACCTGGGGTCTAGCGGGAGGGCCCCCTACAATGAGCAGTTCTTC. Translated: CASTYLGSSGRAPYNEQFF.

This CDR3 reads CATSLGGPETQYF. The CDR3, as DNA: TGCGCCACCTCCCTCGGAGGGCCAGAGACCCAGTACTTC. The chain carries TRBV5-1 and TRBJ2-5; maybe TRBD2 (6 bases). Trimming shortened V by 9 bases and J by 4 bases, and 16 bases separated the two germline ends. This CDR3 has 13 residues. Germline-derived CDR1 and CDR2 are SGHRS and YFSETQ.

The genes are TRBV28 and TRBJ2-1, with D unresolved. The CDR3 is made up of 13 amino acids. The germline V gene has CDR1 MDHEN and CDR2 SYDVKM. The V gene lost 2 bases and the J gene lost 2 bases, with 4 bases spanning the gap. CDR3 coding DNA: TGTGCCAGCAGTTTACCCACCTACAATGAGCAGTTCTTC. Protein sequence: CASSLPTYNEQFF.

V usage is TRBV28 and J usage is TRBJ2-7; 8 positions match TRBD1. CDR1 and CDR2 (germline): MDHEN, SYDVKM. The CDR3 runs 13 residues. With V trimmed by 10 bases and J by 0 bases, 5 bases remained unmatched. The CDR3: CATSQGGSYEQYF. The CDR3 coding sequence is TGTGCCACCTCACAGGGGGGCTCCTACGAGCAGTACTTC.

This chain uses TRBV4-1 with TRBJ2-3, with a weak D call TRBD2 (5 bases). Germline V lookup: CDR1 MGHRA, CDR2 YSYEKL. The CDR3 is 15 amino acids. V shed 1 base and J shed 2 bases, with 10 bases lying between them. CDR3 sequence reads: CASSQAKRTTDTQYF. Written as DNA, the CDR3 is TGCGCCAGCAGCCAAGCAAAGCGGACCACAGATACGCAGTATTTT.

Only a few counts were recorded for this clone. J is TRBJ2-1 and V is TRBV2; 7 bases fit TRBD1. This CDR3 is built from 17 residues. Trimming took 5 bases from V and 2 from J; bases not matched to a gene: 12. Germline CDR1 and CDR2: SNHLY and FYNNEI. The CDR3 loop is CASSPLSRQGPYNEQFF. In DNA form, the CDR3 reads TGTGCCAGCAGTCCCCTTTCTAGACAGGGCCCCTACAATGAGCAGTTCTTC.

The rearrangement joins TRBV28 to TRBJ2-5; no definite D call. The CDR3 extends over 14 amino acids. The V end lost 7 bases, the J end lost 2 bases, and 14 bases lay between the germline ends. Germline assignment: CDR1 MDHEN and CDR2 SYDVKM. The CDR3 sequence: CASTSGTAQETQYF. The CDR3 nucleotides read TGTGCCAGCACTTCCGGTACAGCACAAGAGACCCAGTACTTC.

In DNA form, the CDR3 reads TGTGCCAGCGGGCCCCGTGGCGGGGCAACCTACAATGAGCAGTTCTTC. Residues: CASGPRGGATYNEQFF. V is TRBV7-2 and J is TRBJ2-1, with TRBD2 as a possible D gene (6 bases). Germline V gene data show CDR1 as SGHTA and CDR2 as FQGNSA. V was pared by 8 bases and J by 2 bases, with 19 bases between. The CDR3 sequence is 16 residues long.